This T cell receptor beta chain was sequenced during a study of T cells expressing NK-cell markers. The CDR3 has 11 amino acids. TCRdb reprocessed the 5' RACE reads, keeping one entry per CDR3 protein, no DNA. This listing includes approximately 150,000 distinct CDR3 sequences. The chain has TRBV12-3 or TRBV12-4 and TRBJ1-3; TCRdb's D gene call, TRBD1, goes unchecked for lack of DNA. Sequencing was done on a sample of blood T cells: a sorted CD56 or NKG2C T cell subset, CD4+ or CD8+ T cells, or bulk PBMC T cells (not recorded which). The receptor comes from a man between 18 and 29 years old in good health. The CDR3 spells CASAFLGAIYF.